Below, 20 T cell receptor beta chains from the same sample are listed, as sequenced in a study of shared clonotypes between healthy human individuals (dated by TCRdb to 2018 to 2021). Library construction relied on the immunoSEQ multiplex PCR assay. Sourced from immuneACCESS, this table was stored by TCRdb with only in-frame sequences that have V and J called. A share of the clones is absent; for the studies checked, an unresolved V gene accounts for under half, and the remainder has no known explanation. The sample has over a million clones on record, about 80% of them singletons. Around 0.47% of the sample belongs to the ten largest clones. Material: memory CD4+ T cells from PBMCs. The sample's cell subset or site, from its label and the paper: CD45RA-negative fraction. The receptors derive from a man aged 18 to 30 in good health. Some clones in this sample may be carry-over from other donors' samples.

The genes are TRBV4-3 and TRBJ2-7; 9 nucleotides match TRBD1. Trimming cost V 3 bases and J 1 base; bases outside gene matches: 7. The CDR3 covers 16 residues. Germline lookup yields CDR1 LGHNA and CDR2 YSLEER. CDR3 residues: CASSHAGTGSSYEQYF. CDR3 in DNA: TGCGCCAGCAGCCATGCCGGGACAGGGTCTTCCTACGAGCAGTACTTC.

The genes are TRBV15 and TRBJ2-7, with 8 bases identical to TRBD2. The V gene end was trimmed by 0 bases and the J gene end by 3 bases; junction bases not matched to a gene: 7. CDR3 length: 16 residues. Germline CDR1 reads LNHNV; CDR2 reads YYDKDF (reference sequence). CDR3 residues: CATSRDRIAGYYEQYF. The DNA of the CDR3 is TGTGCCACCAGCAGAGATCGGATAGCGGGATACTACGAGCAGTACTTC.

V and J are TRBV27 and TRBJ1-2; TRBD1 aligns across 8 bases. The length of the CDR3 is 16 residues. V was clipped by 5 bases and J by 7 bases; unmatched bases: 15. Germline V CDR1 and CDR2: MNHEY, SMNVEV (reference sequence). The CDR3 nucleotides are TGTGCCAGCAGTCCGGACAGGGACGGGGCTTTCCCTGGCTACACCTTC. It is translated as CASSPDRDGAFPGYTF.

The chain employs TRBV5-5 and TRBJ1-4, with D uncertain. The V and J ends lost 4 bases and 5 bases respectively, with 6 bases between them. CDR3 length: 12 residues. From germline, CDR1 is SGHKS and CDR2 YYEKEE (reference sequence). CDR3: CASSTLNEKLFF. In nucleotides, the CDR3 is TGTGCCAGCAGCACCCTCAATGAAAAACTGTTTTTT. Using reference TRBV5-5 and TRBJ1-4 for the parts outside the CDR3, the full variable domain is DAGVTQSPTHLIKTRGQQVTLRCSPISGHKSVSWYQQVLGQGPQFIFQYYEKEERGRGNFPDRFSARQFPNYSSELNVNALLLGDSALYLCASSTLNEKLFFGSGTQLSVL.

The V and J genes are TRBV4-2 and TRBJ2-5; no clear D. Looked up from germline, CDR1 is LGHNA and CDR2 is YNFKEQ. The V gene lost 0 bases and the J gene lost 5 bases, with 10 bases spanning the gap. CDR3 size: 14 residues. The CDR3 DNA reads TGTGCCAGCAGCCAAGAGGATAGCCCCGAGACCCAGTACTTC. This codes for CASSQEDSPETQYF.

V is TRBV15 and J is TRBJ1-3; D is possibly TRBD1 (5 bases). The CDR3 runs 16 residues. V lost 1 base to trimming and J lost 4 bases, with 14 bases between them. Germline lookup yields CDR1 LNHNV and CDR2 YYDKDF (reference sequence). The CDR3, as DNA: TGTGCCACCAGCAGAGGTGATCAGGGCTACGGAAACACCATATATTTT. Its protein product is CATSRGDQGYGNTIYF.

The V and J genes are TRBV18 and TRBJ2-7; D is perhaps TRBD2 (5 bases). Germline V gene lookup returns CDR1 KGHSH and CDR2 LQKENI. The CDR3 spans 13 residues. Trimming removed 3 bases from V and 2 bases from J, with 8 bases in between. As DNA, the CDR3 is TGTGCCAGCTCACCTCTAGCCACCTACGAGCAGTACTTC. Translation gives CASSPLATYEQYF. Full variable domain (remainder filled in from reference TRBV18 and TRBJ2-7): NAGVMQNPRHLVRRRGQEARLRCSPMKGHSHVYWYRQLPEEGLKFMVYLQKENIIDESGMPKERFSAEFPKEGPSILRIQQVVRGDSAAYFCASSPLATYEQYFGPGTRLTVT.

CDR3 sequence reads: CASSINRGTGANVLTF. CDR3 sequence (DNA): TGTGCCAGTAGTATAAATCGGGGGACCGGGGCCAACGTCCTGACTTTC. This chain joins TRBV19 and TRBJ2-6, with D possibly matching TRBD2 (6 bases). The CDR3 is made up of 16 amino acids. V was trimmed by 2 bases and J by 4 bases, leaving 12 bases between them. From germline, CDR1 is LNHDA and CDR2 SQIVND (reference sequence).

The chain links TRBV7-3 to TRBJ1-2; 11 positions match TRBD1. Germline V gene data show CDR1 as SGHTA and CDR2 as FQGTGA. Trimming at V came to 1 base and at J to 3 bases, leaving 7 bases not matched to a gene. This CDR3 is built from 17 residues. The CDR3 DNA is TGTGCCAGCAGCTTAATTATTGGACAGGGGGCGTACTATGGCTACACCTTC. This codes for CASSLIIGQGAYYGYTF.

The sample holds a few counts of this clone. This chain uses TRBV27 with TRBJ2-5; 9 positions match TRBD1. CDR3 length: 15 amino acids. The germline V gene encodes CDR1 MNHEY and CDR2 SMNVEV (reference sequence). V lost 5 bases to trimming and J lost 5 bases; unmatched junction nucleotides: 9. The CDR3 protein is CASSPMGQGRETQYF. Written as DNA, the CDR3 is TGTGCCAGCAGTCCCATGGGACAGGGTCGGGAGACCCAGTACTTC.

The chain links TRBV28 to TRBJ2-7, with no clear D. This CDR3 spans 15 amino acids. Trimming pared 7 bases from V and 0 bases from J, leaving 16 bases between. CDR1 and CDR2 from the germline V gene are MDHEN and SYDVKM. The CDR3 DNA follows: TGTGCCAGCACCCCGGCTGGCTCGGGCTCCTACGAGCAGTACTTC. The encoded protein is CASTPAGSGSYEQYF.

The chain is built from TRBV29-1 and TRBJ1-2, with 8 positions matching TRBD1. V lost 4 bases to trimming and J lost 7 bases; unmatched junction nucleotides: 8. CDR3 length: 13 residues. Germline V lookup: CDR1 SQVTM, CDR2 ANQGSEA. This chain's CDR3 is CSVGGGDRGGYTF. The CDR3 DNA reads TGCAGCGTTGGCGGGGGCGACAGGGGTGGCTACACCTTC.

This clone has only a few counts. The chain carries TRBV18 and TRBJ1-4; TRBD1 aligns across 9 bases. The CDR3 consists of 15 residues. V lost 3 bases, J lost 10 bases, and 9 bases stayed unmatched. The germline gives CDR1 KGHSH, CDR2 LQKENI. The CDR3 DNA reads TGTGCCAGCTCACCGTATGAGGGACAGGGAGGAAAACTGTTTTTT. Its protein product is CASSPYEGQGGKLFF.

This clone was seen at least ten times. The rearrangement uses TRBV2 and TRBJ1-1; no reliable D call. CDR1 and CDR2 (germline): SNHLY, FYNNEI. The V and J ends lost 6 bases and 0 bases respectively, with 11 bases between them. The CDR3 consists of 14 residues. In nucleotides, the CDR3 is TGTGCCAGCAGGTTTCAAGGACTGAACACTGAAGCTTTCTTT. It yields the protein CASRFQGLNTEAFF.

The V call is TRBV7-9, the J call TRBJ2-3; the D call may be TRBD1 or TRBD2 (5 bases each). In germline, CDR1 is SEHNR, CDR2 FQNEAQ (reference sequence). The V end was cut by 4 bases, the J end by 6 bases, with 20 bases between. The CDR3 spans 16 residues. CDR3 bases: TGTGCCAGCAGCTCCCGGTGGGGGACGGTGGCGGATACGCAGTATTTT. Translation gives CASSSRWGTVADTQYF.

This clone came up a few times. The chain carries TRBV30 and TRBJ1-5, with a tentative D call TRBD1 (6 bases). CDR1 is GTSNPN, CDR2 SVGIG, per germline (reference sequence). Deletions cut 2 bases from V and 6 bases from J, with 17 bases between. This CDR3 has 15 residues. In DNA form, the CDR3 reads TGTGCCTGGAGTACCGGGACACTGGTGGGTCAGCCCCAGCATTTT. This gives the protein CAWSTGTLVGQPQHF.

This clone was detected ten times or more. The rearrangement links TRBV5-8 to TRBJ2-1; 10 positions agree with TRBD2. V lost 7 bases, J lost 10 bases, and 14 bases stayed unmatched. From germline, CDR1 is SGHTS and CDR2 YDEGEE. The CDR3 length is 15 residues. The CDR3 DNA is TGTGCCAGCTGCGCCGGGACTAGCGTGTCTATGGAGCAGTTCTTC. Protein: CASCAGTSVSMEQFF.

This chain links TRBV5-1 with TRBJ2-3; D gene ambiguous. The CDR3 totals 14 residues. Per germline, CDR1 SGHRS and CDR2 YFSETQ. Trimming took off 0 bases at V and 2 bases at J, with 7 bases between the two ends. The CDR3 loop is CASSLDTSTDTQYF. The CDR3 DNA is TGCGCCAGCAGCTTGGACACCTCCACAGATACGCAGTATTTT.

About this clone: This may be a read error, as it is one base from a much larger clone. This CDR3 is also generated by other DNA sequences in the sample. V usage is TRBV11-2 and J usage is TRBJ2-5, with D possibly matching TRBD2 (6 bases). V lost 4 bases and J lost 5, with 17 bases in between. This CDR3 has 15 residues. Germline assignment: CDR1 SGHAT and CDR2 FQNNGV. DNA for the CDR3: TGTGCCAGCAGCTCCCTGCGAGGGAGGCAGGAGACCCAGTACTTC. Amino acid sequence: CASSSLRGRQETQYF.

The chain links TRBV28 to TRBJ2-4; D is uncertain. CDR3 size: 14 residues. Germline CDR1 is MDHEN and CDR2 is SYDVKM. V lost 7 bases, J lost 4 bases, and 14 bases lay in between. The chain's CDR3 is CASTLGGSKNIQYF. In DNA form, the CDR3 reads TGTGCCAGCACCCTAGGTGGCAGTAAAAACATTCAGTACTTC.